This is a list of T cell receptor beta chains from one sample in a study of control samples from healthy donors and cancer patients. Repertoires were generated with immunoSEQ multiplex PCR, while TCRdb's copy carries only in-frame clones and drops some. The sample has some 150,000 clones, just under 95% seen once; the top ten hold approximately 4%. Material: blood. The receptors shown here come from a woman aged 60-75 years in good health. Both conserved end residues are part of each CDR3. The order of the fields is D gene, clone size, J gene, V gene, CDR3 DNA, CDR3 protein. The D gene is left open where the match is weak. Where a row states a size, it is once, few, many or the class of an expanded clone; other rows omit it.

-	-	TRBJ1-2	TRBV12-3/TRBV12-4	TGTGCCAGCAGTTACCGACGGGGGCGAGGCTACACCTTC	CASSYRRGRGYTF
-	-	TRBJ1-2	TRBV27	TGTGCCAGCAGCGAGCAATGGGGCTATGGCTACACCTTC	CASSEQWGYGYTF
TRBD1	-	TRBJ1-2	TRBV27	TGTGCCAGCAGTTTATCTCGCGGGGAGAAGGGGGCCAGGTATGGCTACACCTTC	CASSLSRGEKGARYGYTF
-	-	TRBJ2-2	TRBV18	TGTGCCAGCTCACCCGGAGGGGACTCGGGCGGGGAGCTGTTTTTT	CASSPGGDSGGELFF
-	-	TRBJ1-2	TRBV2	TGTGCCAGCAGTACTCAGGGTTTCGGGTATGGCTACACCTTC	CASSTQGFGYGYTF
-	-	TRBJ2-3	TRBV6-5	TGTGCCAGCAGTCGGACCAAGAGCACAGATACGCAGTATTTT	CASSRTKSTDTQYF
TRBD1	-	TRBJ1-1	TRBV19	TGTGCCAGTAGGCGGGACAGGGGGAATACTGAAGCTTTCTTT	CASRRDRGNTEAFF
-	-	TRBJ1-2	TRBV15	TGTGCCACCAGCGGCGAGACCGAATCGGCGGGCTACACCTTC	CATSGETESAGYTF
-	-	TRBJ2-1	TRBV19	TGTGCCAGTAGTTGGAGTCCGGGTGGCTCCTACAATGAGCAGTTCTTC	CASSWSPGGSYNEQFF
-	-	TRBJ1-2	TRBV20-1	TGCAGTGCTAGATATCCGGCGGGCTACACCTTC	CSARYPAGYTF
TRBD1	-	TRBJ1-2	TRBV3-1/TRBV3-2	TGTGCCAGCAGCGACAGGGGTCATGGCTACACCTTC	CASSDRGHGYTF
-	-	TRBJ1-2	TRBV7-2	TGTGCCAGCAGCTTGGGGCGAAACTATGGCTACACCTTC	CASSLGRNYGYTF
-	-	TRBJ2-7	TRBV5-1	TGCGCCAGCAGCTTGTTCCAGAGAACCTACGAGCAGTACTTC	CASSLFQRTYEQYF
-	-	TRBJ2-3	TRBV7-2	TGTGCCAGCAGCCCGATAGGGTGGACAGATACGCAGTATTTT	CASSPIGWTDTQYF
TRBD2	-	TRBJ2-3	TRBV10-1	TGCGCCAGCAGTGACCCGGGACTAGGAACAGATACGCAGTATTTT	CASSDPGLGTDTQYF
TRBD2	once	TRBJ2-3	TRBV5-4	TGTGCCAGCAGACGGGGGGTCACAGATACGCAGTATTTT	CASRRGVTDTQYF
TRBD2	-	TRBJ2-1	TRBV6-2/TRBV6-3	TGTGCCAGCAGCAACGGGCGGGGGGTGGATGAGCAGTTCTTC	CASSNGRGVDEQFF
TRBD2	-	TRBJ2-3	TRBV19	TGTGCCAGTAGTATAGGGACTAGCCCAGATACGCAGTATTTT	CASSIGTSPDTQYF
TRBD1	-	TRBJ1-2	TRBV9	TGTGCCAGCAGCGTCCTAGGGACAGACTATGGCTACACCTTC	CASSVLGTDYGYTF